These T cell receptor beta chains were read from a single sample in a study of graft-versus-host responses after intestinal transplantation. The repertoire was sequenced with immunoSEQ multiplex PCR; TCRdb's copy has only in-frame clones and lacks some. Of some 90,000 clones in the sample, 80% to 95% were seen once. What these receptors recognize is not known. This sample comprised unstimulated CD8+ T cells sorted from spleen or lymph node cells, obtained before intestinal transplant. The origin of the receptors is a human donor who received an intestinal transplant. CDR3s leave out the opening cysteine and the closing phenylalanine or tryptophan.

v_gene	j_gene	CDR3aa
TRBV11-2	TRBJ2-7	ASSAGLSYEQY
TRBV6-5	TRBJ2-1	ASNYGTSGNEQF
TRBV9	TRBJ2-1	ASSVNQEGRGYYNEQF
TRBV4-1	TRBJ2-2	ASSHAINTGELF
TRBV19	TRBJ1-2	ASSIGGWDYGYT
TRBV29-1	TRBJ2-5	SVLPESQETQY
TRBV6-5	TRBJ1-1	ASSRAYNTEAF
TRBV4-1	TRBJ1-6	ASSQEGGRNSPLH
TRBV11-1	TRBJ1-2	ASSSGTGAYGYT
TRBV19	TRBJ2-7	ASSNGQGMSSYEQY
TRBV7-6	TRBJ1-5	ASSLDSGSNQPQH
TRBV7-2	TRBJ2-7	ASSLGVAGSSYEQY
TRBV9	TRBJ1-2	ASSASDSPLRGYT
TRBV4-1	TRBJ1-1	ASSKMAGENTEAF
TRBV4-1	TRBJ2-3	ASSLTVYYTDTQY
TRBV25-1	TRBJ2-2	ASSESGVGELF
TRBV19	TRBJ2-7	ASSIGTSEQY
TRBV5-4	TRBJ2-7	ASSGSGSGYEQY
TRBV6-1	TRBJ2-1	ASSELAGYNEQF
TRBV27	TRBJ1-1	ASSLRTVNTEAF
TRBV27	TRBJ2-1	ASSLGVSGGNEQF
TRBV5-4	TRBJ1-1	ASRSRGGATEAF
TRBV30	TRBJ1-2	AWIGDRGIPGGYT
TRBV4-2	TRBJ2-7	ASSFGVAYEQY
TRBV15	TRBJ2-1	ATLGTGGTGGQF
TRBV5-1	TRBJ1-6	ASSLAGGPYNSPLH
TRBV9	.	ASSGQGAPTYEQY
TRBV4-1	TRBJ2-7	ASSQSPSGVSLAYEQY
TRBV5-4	TRBJ2-1	ASSLVTGVSNEQF
TRBV6-1	TRBJ1-5	ASSEATGQGHQPQH
TRBV11-2	TRBJ1-2	ASSLVGTIYGYT
TRBV4-1	TRBJ2-3	ASSSESTDTQY
TRBV7-9	TRBJ1-5	ASSLATTGINQPQH
TRBV4-1	TRBJ1-6	ASSPGGSSYNSPLH
TRBV7-9	TRBJ1-2	ASSPGGGGGGYT
TRBV5-1	TRBJ2-3	ASSSGERIDTQY
TRBV7-8	TRBJ1-2	ASSTRPSGPGYGYT
TRBV29-1	TRBJ2-3	SVEVHDTQY
TRBV5-6	TRBJ1-1	ASSLAGEAF
TRBV4-3	TRBJ2-2	ASSQERLAGAPSTGELF
TRBV5-7	TRBJ1-5	ASSPYRAGYSNQPQH
TRBV27	TRBJ1-2	ASSFFTGGGGYT
TRBV5-1	TRBJ2-1	ASSLDSLAGVLLANEQF
TRBV2	TRBJ2-1	ASSDIFRGGGNEQF